This T cell receptor (beta chain) appears in the sequencing data of a study of radiation and T cells in renal cell carcinoma. Germline CDR1 is LGHNA and CDR2 is YSLEER. V was clipped by 1 base and J by 0 bases; unmatched bases: 9. The CDR3 is 19 amino acids. Time point: blood 2 weeks post-SBRT. Stated treatment: 15 Gy SBRT to primary tumor, nephrectomy 4 weeks later. Only in-frame clones appear in the TCRdb table, and some are missing; sequencing was by immunoSEQ multiplex PCR. Counted here are some 130,000 clones, more than 75% occurring once; the ten biggest clones make up 5% to 6.5%. The chain employs TRBV4-3 and TRBJ2-2; 9 bases are a match to TRBD2. The input for sequencing was blood, taken from a patient whose treatment included radiotherapy and nephrectomy. The source of this sequence is a woman in her seventies with renal cell carcinoma. CDR3 bases: TGCGCCAGCAGCCAAGCAAGTTCGGCTAGCGGGGCGAACACCGGGGAGCTGTTTTTT. Translating it yields CASSQASSASGANTGELFF.